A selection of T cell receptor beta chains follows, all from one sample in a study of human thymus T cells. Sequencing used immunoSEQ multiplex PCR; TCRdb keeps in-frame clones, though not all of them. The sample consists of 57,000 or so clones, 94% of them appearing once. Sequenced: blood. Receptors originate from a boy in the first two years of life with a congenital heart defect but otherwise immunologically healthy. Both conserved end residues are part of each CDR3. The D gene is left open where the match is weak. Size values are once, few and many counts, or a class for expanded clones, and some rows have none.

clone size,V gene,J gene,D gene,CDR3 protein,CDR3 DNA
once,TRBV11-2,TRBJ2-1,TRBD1,CASSSGGSYNEQFF,TGTGCCAGCAGCTCAGGGGGCTCCTACAATGAGCAGTTCTTC
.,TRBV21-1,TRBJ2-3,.,CASSDGAIHTDTQYF,TGTGCCAGCAGCGACGGGGCGATTCACACAGATACGCAGTATTTT
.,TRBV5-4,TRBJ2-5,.,CASSLLGTQYF,TGTGCCAGCAGCCTTCTGGGGACCCAGTACTTC
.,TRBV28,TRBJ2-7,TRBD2,CASSFPTGTSGRGGSYEQYF,TGTGCCAGCAGTTTCCCGACCGGGACTAGCGGGAGGGGGGGCTCCTACGAGCAGTACTTC
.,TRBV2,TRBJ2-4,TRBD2,CASSGLAASLAKNIQYF,TGTGCCAGCTCGGGACTAGCGGCATCTCTAGCCAAAAACATTCAGTACTTC
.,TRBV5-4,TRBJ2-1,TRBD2,CASSSRRSGTHNEQFF,TGTGCCAGCAGCTCGAGACGTAGCGGGACACACAATGAGCAGTTCTTC
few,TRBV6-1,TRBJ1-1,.,CASSEARGAGNTEAFF,TGTGCCAGCAGTGAAGCTAGGGGGGCTGGGAACACTGAAGCTTTCTTT
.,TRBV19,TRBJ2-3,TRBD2,CASGLAGRTDTQYF,TGTGCCAGTGGACTAGCGGGGCGCACAGATACGCAGTATTTT
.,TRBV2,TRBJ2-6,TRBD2,CASWTSSGANVLTF,TGTGCCAGCTGGACTAGCTCTGGGGCCAACGTCCTGACTTTC
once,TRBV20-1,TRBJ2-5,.,CSARREETQYF,TGCAGTGCTAGAAGGGAAGAGACCCAGTACTTC
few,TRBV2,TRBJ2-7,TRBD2,CASLAAYEQYF,TGTGCCAGCCTAGCGGCCTACGAGCAGTACTTC
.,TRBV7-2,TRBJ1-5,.,CASSLVSGAGNQPQHF,TGTGCCAGCAGCTTAGTCTCAGGGGCCGGGAATCAGCCCCAGCATTTT
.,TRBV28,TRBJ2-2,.,CASSFRQVSGELFF,TGTGCCAGCAGTTTCCGACAGGTTTCCGGGGAGCTGTTTTTT
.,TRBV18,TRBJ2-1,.,CASSRDKYNEQFF,TGTGCCAGCTCACGGGACAAATACAATGAGCAGTTCTTC
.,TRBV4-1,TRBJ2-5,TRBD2,CASSQVLLSGRTQETQYF,TGCGCCAGCAGCCAAGTCCTCCTTAGCGGGAGGACCCAAGAGACCCAGTACTTC
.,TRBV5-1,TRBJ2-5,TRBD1,CASSLETGSETQYF,TGCGCCAGCAGCTTGGAGACAGGGAGTGAGACCCAGTACTTC
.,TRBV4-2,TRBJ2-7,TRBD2,CASSQRLAGGREQYF,TGTGCCAGCAGCCAACGGCTAGCGGGGGGGCGGGAGCAGTACTTC
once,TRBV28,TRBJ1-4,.,CASSWTVATNEKLFF,TGTGCCAGCAGTTGGACCGTTGCAACTAATGAAAAACTGTTTTTT
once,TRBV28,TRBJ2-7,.,CASSFRTLRHEQYF,TGTGCCAGCAGTTTCCGGACTCTTCGCCACGAGCAGTACTTC
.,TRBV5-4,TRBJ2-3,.,CASSLAPVDTQYF,TGTGCCAGCAGCTTGGCGCCGGTAGATACGCAGTATTTT
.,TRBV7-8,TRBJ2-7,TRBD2,CASSGHRRGGFFYEQYF,TGTGCCAGCAGCGGTCACCGACGGGGGGGTTTTTTCTACGAGCAGTACTTC